The 26 T cell receptor beta chains below all came from one sample that was sequenced in a study of CD8 T cells in ankylosing spondylitis. Findings and limits, study-wide: Characteristic of ankylosing spondylitis blood, it appeared, was a TCR beta motif comprising fewer than 10 highly homologous variants.

These TCRs are of unknown antigen specificity. Each CDR3 protein is one row after TCRdb ran MiXCR on the 5' RACE reads. The sample has 400,000 to 450,000 distinct CDR3 sequences; over 15% are singletons. The sample consisted of blood, either unsorted or a sorted T cell fraction (not recorded which). The receptors shown here come from a male donor with ankylosing spondylitis.

This clonotype has more than one count but fewer than ten. This chain links TRBV4-2 with TRBJ2-3; D remains unclear. The CDR3 extends over 14 amino acids. CDR1 LGHNA and CDR2 YNFKEQ come from the germline V gene. V was shortened by 4 bases and J by 2 bases, with 10 bases between the two germline ends. The CDR3 is CASSLWAYTDTQYF. CDR3 bases: TGTGCCAGCAGCCTCTGGGCGTACACAGATACGCAGTATTTT.

V and J are TRBV7-2 and TRBJ1-1, with D unclear. There are 14 residues in the CDR3. With 5 bases removed from V and 2 bases from J, the gap between germline ends came to 12 bases. CDR1 is SGHTA and CDR2 is FQGNSA in the germline V gene. CDR3 nucleotides: TGTGCCAGCAGCACCTGGTCAGAAAACACTGAAGCTTTCTTT. It encodes CASSTWSENTEAFF.

This clonotype has ten or more counts. The chain combines TRBV20-1 with TRBJ1-2; D is perhaps TRBD1 (6 bases). Deletions cut 4 bases from V and 4 bases from J, with 16 bases between. The CDR3 runs to 14 residues. CDR1 is DFQATT and CDR2 is SNEGSKA in the germline V gene (reference sequence). CDR3 bases: TGCAGTGCTATTGCTACAGGGCTCATCTATGGCTACACCTTC. Amino acid sequence: CSAIATGLIYGYTF.

CDR3: CASSLVSGGATDTQYF. CDR3 coding DNA: TGTGCCAGCAGCTTAGTAAGCGGGGGGGCCACAGATACGCAGTATTTT. This chain connects TRBV7-2 to TRBJ2-3; 10 bases are a match to TRBD2. With V trimmed by 1 base and J by 2 bases, 3 bases remained unmatched. This CDR3 spans 16 amino acids. CDR1 SGHTA and CDR2 FQGNSA come from the germline V gene.

This clonotype was counted a few times. The rearrangement joins TRBV7-9 to TRBJ1-6; D uncertain. This CDR3 comprises 15 residues. In germline, CDR1 is SEHNR, CDR2 FQNEAQ (reference sequence). Deletions cut 4 bases from V and 6 bases from J, with 13 bases between. CDR3 DNA: TGTGCCAGCAGCTCCGTTCTTGGGGTTAATTCACCCCTCCACTTT. Translating it yields CASSSVLGVNSPLHF.

This chain uses TRBV5-1 with TRBJ2-7, with 7 bases fitting TRBD1. Germline assignment: CDR1 SGHRS and CDR2 YFSETQ. This CDR3 region has 15 residues. Trimming cost V 0 bases and J 2 bases; bases outside gene matches: 5. The CDR3 is CASSLGTGLTYEQYF. The CDR3 region has the DNA TGCGCCAGCAGCTTGGGGACAGGACTTACCTACGAGCAGTACTTC.

This clonotype was observed a few times. The chain has TRBV28 and TRBJ2-7; 7 bases map to TRBD2. From germline, CDR1 is MDHEN and CDR2 SYDVKM. The CDR3 has 13 residues. Trimming took 2 bases from V and 2 from J; bases not matched to a gene: 0. CDR3 loop: CASSLREAYEQYF. The DNA for the CDR3 is TGTGCCAGCAGTTTACGGGAGGCCTACGAGCAGTACTTC.

This clonotype was seen a handful of times. This chain uses TRBV24-1 with TRBJ1-5; no clear D gene. The CDR3 runs 14 residues. Germline V gene sequence: CDR1 KGHDR, CDR2 SFDVKD. V dropped 3 bases and J dropped 0 bases, with 5 bases sitting between them. CDR3 loop: CATSDSYSNQPQHF. The CDR3 region has the DNA TGTGCCACCAGTGATAGCTATAGCAATCAGCCCCAGCATTTT.

The J gene is TRBJ1-6, the V gene TRBV20-1; D call uncertain. Per the germline V gene, CDR1 is DFQATT and CDR2 is SNEGSKA (reference sequence). The CDR3 sequence is 15 residues long. The germline V and J ends were trimmed by 2 bases and 5 bases, with 13 bases remaining between them. CDR3 region: CSARPWVADNSPLHF. The CDR3 region has the DNA TGCAGTGCTAGACCCTGGGTCGCAGATAATTCACCCCTCCACTTT.

The CDR3 nucleotides read TGCAGCGAAGTGGGAGGCTTCGGGACAGGGGGGGACGGCTACACCTTC. As protein: CSEVGGFGTGGDGYTF. The genes are TRBV20-1 and TRBJ1-2; 11 nucleotides match TRBD1. This CDR3 is built from 16 residues. The V gene's germline CDR1 is DFQATT and CDR2 SNEGSKA (reference sequence).

The CDR3 protein is CASRIQVDRSSYEQYF. CDR3 DNA sequence: TGTGCCAGCAGGATACAAGTTGACCGCAGCTCCTACGAGCAGTACTTC. The chain has TRBV6-2 or TRBV6-3 and TRBJ2-7; D is unclear. The ends were cut back, 6 bases at V and 0 bases at J, with 18 bases in the middle. CDR3 length equals 16 residues. Per germline, CDR1 MNHEY and CDR2 SVGEGT.

The J gene is TRBJ1-5, the V gene TRBV6-1; the D is unclear. V lost 8 bases, J lost 5 bases, and 10 bases lay in between. Germline V CDR1 and CDR2: MNHNS, SASEGT. This CDR3 comprises 12 residues. The CDR3 DNA sequence: TGTGCCAGCTCACAGAGCCATCAGCCCCAGCATTTT. Translated, it gives CASSQSHQPQHF.

This clonotype occurred many times. This rearrangement joins TRBV5-1 to TRBJ2-7; 7 bases agree with TRBD1. Germline V gives CDR1 SGHRS, CDR2 YFSETQ. The CDR3 totals 13 residues. V was clipped by 3 bases and J by 2 bases; unmatched bases: 2. CDR3 residues: CASSSGTAYEQYF. CDR3 in DNA: TGCGCCAGCAGCTCCGGGACAGCCTACGAGCAGTACTTC. The complete variable domain, with remaining parts taken from reference TRBV5-1 and TRBJ2-7, reads KAGVTQTPRYLIKTRGQQVTLSCSPISGHRSVSWYQQTPGQGLQFLFEYFSETQRNKGNFPGRFSGRQFSNSRSEMNVSTLELGDSALYLCASSSGTAYEQYFGPGTRLTVT.

This clonotype has more than one count but fewer than ten. One end of the junction does not line up with germline, which may come from a read error. V is TRBV25-1 and J is TRBJ1-1; no clear D gene. This CDR3 has 13 amino acids. The germline CDR1 and CDR2 sequences are MGHDK and SYGVNS. The CDR3 reads CASSGGRRAEAFF. For the CDR3, the DNA is TGTGCCAGCAGTGGTGGTAGGAGGGCAGAAGCCTTCTTT.

CDR3 sequence reads: CASSPGGTGSYEQYF. In DNA, the CDR3 is TGTGCCAGCAGCCCCGGAGGGACAGGCTCCTACGAGCAGTACTTC. The rearrangement links TRBV6-1 to TRBJ2-7; 8 positions match TRBD1. Germline CDR1 is MNHNS and CDR2 is SASEGT. V shed 6 bases and J 0 bases; nucleotides not matched to a gene: 7. The CDR3 covers 15 residues.

This clonotype was found a few times. The gene calls are TRBV3-1 and TRBJ1-5; D remains unclear. Trimming stripped 0 bases from V and 3 bases from J, with 9 bases between. Germline V gene data show CDR1 as LGHDT and CDR2 as YNNKEL (reference sequence). CDR3 length: 15 amino acids. Here the CDR3 reads CASSQDLGPNQPQHF. The CDR3, as DNA: TGTGCCAGCAGCCAAGACTTGGGCCCCAATCAGCCCCAGCATTTT.

The chain links TRBV18 to TRBJ1-5, with D possibly matching TRBD1 (5 bases). Germline assignment: CDR1 KGHSH and CDR2 LQKENI. This CDR3 is built from 15 residues. V was trimmed by 1 base and J by 5 bases, leaving 12 bases between them. The CDR3 sequence is CASSPRQSSHQPQHF. DNA for the CDR3: TGTGCCAGCTCACCACGACAGAGTTCTCATCAGCCCCAGCATTTT. Together with reference TRBV18 and TRBJ1-5, the CDR3 gives the full variable domain: NAGVMQNPRHLVRRRGQEARLRCSPMKGHSHVYWYRQLPEEGLKFMVYLQKENIIDESGMPKERFSAEFPKEGPSILRIQQVVRGDSAAYFCASSPRQSSHQPQHFGDGTRLSIL.

This clonotype was counted a few times. The V gene is TRBV7-2, the J gene TRBJ2-7, with D unclear. V lost 0 bases and J 0 bases, leaving 9 bases between the germline ends. From germline, CDR1 is SGHTA and CDR2 FQGNSA. This CDR3 is 15 amino acids long. The CDR3 DNA reads TGTGCCAGCAGCTTAGCGGCGTCTATCTCCTACGAGCAGTACTTC. Encoded protein: CASSLAASISYEQYF. Complete variable domain (other parts from reference TRBV7-2 and TRBJ2-7): GAGVSQSPSNKVTEKGKDVELRCDPISGHTALYWYRQSLGQGLEFLIYFQGNSAPDKSGLPSDRFSAERTGGSVSTLTIQRTQQEDSAVYLCASSLAASISYEQYFGPGTRLTVT.

This clonotype has more than one count but fewer than ten. The chain combines TRBV29-1 with TRBJ1-1; D is ambiguous. V gave up 5 bases and J gave up 2 bases, with 6 bases separating them. The CDR3 runs 11 residues. Germline V CDR1 and CDR2: SQVTM, ANQGSEA. The CDR3 here is CSVPGNTEAFF. The CDR3 bases are TGCAGCGTTCCGGGAAACACTGAAGCTTTCTTT.

The V call is TRBV28, the J call TRBJ2-1; possibly TRBD1 for D (6 bases). CDR3 size: 14 residues. V was trimmed by 4 bases and J by 2 bases, leaving 9 bases between them. From germline, CDR1 is MDHEN and CDR2 SYDVKM. CDR3 coding DNA: TGTGCCAGCAGTTGGGGGCGGGCCTACAATGAGCAGTTCTTC. Translated, it gives CASSWGRAYNEQFF.

This clonotype has just a few counts. This sequence joins TRBV3-1 and TRBJ2-1, with D unclear. This CDR3 is built from 12 residues. The germline gives CDR1 LGHDT, CDR2 YNNKEL (reference sequence). Trimming took 8 bases from V and 7 from J, leaving 12 bases between them. The CDR3 reads CASGPNWNEQFF. The CDR3 DNA reads TGTGCCAGCGGCCCGAACTGGAATGAGCAGTTCTTC.

V is TRBV6-5 and J is TRBJ1-5; D possibly corresponds to TRBD1 (5 bases). This CDR3 is 13 amino acids long. The V gene lost 7 bases and the J gene lost 5 bases, with 12 bases spanning the gap. Germline V lookup: CDR1 MNHEY, CDR2 SVGAGI. The chain's CDR3 is CASTSGRDQPQHF. The CDR3, as DNA: TGTGCCAGCACTTCAGGGAGGGATCAGCCCCAGCATTTT.

In this sample, this clonotype turned up a few times. The V call is TRBV19, the J call TRBJ2-5; D is perhaps TRBD1 or TRBD2 (5 bases each). This CDR3 region has 15 residues. Germline lookup yields CDR1 LNHDA and CDR2 SQIVND (reference sequence). The V and J ends lost 10 bases and 1 base respectively, with 19 bases between them. In nucleotides, the CDR3 is TGTGCCACCTCACCTGGGGGAACCAGCCAAGAGACCCAGTACTTC. This gives the protein CATSPGGTSQETQYF.

The CDR3 DNA sequence: TGTGCCAGCAGTGATCGTCGGGGTAGGGCCCAGTACTTC. Its protein product is CASSDRRGRAQYF. This sequence joins TRBV25-1 and TRBJ2-5; weak D call: TRBD2 (5 bases). From germline, CDR1 is MGHDK and CDR2 SYGVNS. This CDR3 comprises 13 residues. V lost 3 bases, J lost 9 bases, and 14 bases lay in between.

This clonotype was recorded many times. The V gene is TRBV4-1, the J gene TRBJ2-2; 11 nucleotides match TRBD2. CDR1 and CDR2 (germline): MGHRA, YSYEKL. The CDR3 totals 19 residues. J lost 1 base, V lost 8 bases, and 15 bases had no gene match. The CDR3 DNA is TGCGCCAGCTTACCCCTGCCGGGACTAGCGGATTGGAACACCGGGGAGCTGTTTTTT. Translated: CASLPLPGLADWNTGELFF.

This chain uses TRBV20-1 with TRBJ1-1; maybe TRBD1 (5 bases). Germline CDR1 and CDR2: DFQATT and SNEGSKA (reference sequence). CDR3 length: 16 residues. V lost 1 base to trimming and J lost 6 bases, with 21 bases between them. The DNA of the CDR3 is TGCAGTGCTAGAGCGGGACTCTTCGGGCGAAGGGCTGAAGCTTTCTTT. The encoded protein is CSARAGLFGRRAEAFF.